This T cell receptor beta chain was sequenced in a study of shared clonotypes between healthy human individuals. The study, taken as a whole, reports: Estimated clonotype richness was generally higher in naive than memory subsets. An expected dependence of interdonor clonotype sharing on sequencing depth was noted.

About this clone itself: Antigen unknown.

It was at deep level that the assay was run. Clones were read by immunoSEQ multiplex PCR, and TCRdb kept only the in-frame ones, dropping some. This sample has 2 million to 2.5 million clones, with 90% to 95% found just once. From germline, CDR1 is LNHDA and CDR2 SQIVND (reference sequence). Deletions cut 3 bases from V and 10 bases from J, with 18 bases between. The CDR3 runs 14 residues. CD45RO-negative, CCR7-selected cells formed the naive CD8 fraction, which excluded terminally differentiated effector memory CD45RA+ cells. Only Caucasian adults living in Nashville, Tennessee served as donors. The chain recombines TRBV19 with TRBJ1-1; no clear D gene. The sequencing input was naive CD8+ T cells from PBMCs. The sequence derives from a man between 18 and 29 years old in good health. Some clones in this sample may be carry-over from other donors' samples. The CDR3 bases are TGTGCCAGTAGTATTCCGACACAAACCTCTGGAGCTTTCTTT. This translates into CASSIPTQTSGAFF.